This T cell receptor (beta chain) was captured in a study of shared clonotypes between healthy human individuals. Study-wide points: Unshared clonotypes carried lower generation probabilities than those common to all four donors.

The CDR3 is made up of 17 amino acids. Germline-derived CDR1 and CDR2 are MDHEN and SYDVKM. The V and J ends lost 4 bases and 0 bases, in that order; junction bases with no gene match: 8. Sequencing used immunoSEQ multiplex PCR; TCRdb keeps in-frame clones, though not all of them. Of under 2,000,000 clones detected, roughly 94% appear once; the ten largest clones hold 0.95% to 1.5%. In the case of this clone: Antigen: not known.

Naive-designated CD8 cells lacked CD45RO, were positively enriched for CCR7, and omitted terminally differentiated effector memory CD45RA+ cells. The sample consisted of naive CD8+ T cells sorted from blood. The source of this sequence is a man younger than 35 in good health. This chain uses TRBV28 with TRBJ2-4; 8 bases match TRBD1. CDR3 in amino acids: CASSSRPTGVAKNIQYF. The CDR3 DNA reads TGTGCCAGCAGTTCCCGCCCGACAGGGGTAGCCAAAAACATTCAGTACTTC.